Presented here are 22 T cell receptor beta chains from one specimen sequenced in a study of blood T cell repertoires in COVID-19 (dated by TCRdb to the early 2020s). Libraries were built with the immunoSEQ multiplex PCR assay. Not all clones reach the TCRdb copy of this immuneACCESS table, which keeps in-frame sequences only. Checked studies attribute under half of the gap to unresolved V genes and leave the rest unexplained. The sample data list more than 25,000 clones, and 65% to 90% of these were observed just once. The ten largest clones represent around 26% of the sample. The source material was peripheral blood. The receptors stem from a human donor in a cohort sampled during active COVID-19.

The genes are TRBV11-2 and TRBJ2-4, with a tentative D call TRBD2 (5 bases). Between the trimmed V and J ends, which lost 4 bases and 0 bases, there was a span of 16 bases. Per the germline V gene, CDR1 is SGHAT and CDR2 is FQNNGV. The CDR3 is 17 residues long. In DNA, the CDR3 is TGTGCCAGCAGCTCTTACGGGGAACAACCAGCCAAAAACATTCAGTACTTC. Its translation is CASSSYGEQPAKNIQYF.

CDR3 nucleotides: TGTGCCAGCTCACCTCAAGAGGGAAGAGAGACCCAGTACTTC. It yields the protein CASSPQEGRETQYF. The V and J genes are TRBV18 and TRBJ2-5; weak D call: TRBD2 (5 bases). This CDR3 region has 14 residues. Between the trimmed V and J ends, which lost 3 bases and 4 bases, there was a span of 12 bases. Germline CDR1 and CDR2: KGHSH and LQKENI.

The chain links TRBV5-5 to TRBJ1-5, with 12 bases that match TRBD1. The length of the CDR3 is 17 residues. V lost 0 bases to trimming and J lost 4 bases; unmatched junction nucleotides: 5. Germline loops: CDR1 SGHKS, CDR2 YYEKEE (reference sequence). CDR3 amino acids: CASSLGRDRGLNQPQHF. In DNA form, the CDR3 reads TGTGCCAGCAGCTTGGGTCGGGACAGGGGGCTTAATCAGCCCCAGCATTTT. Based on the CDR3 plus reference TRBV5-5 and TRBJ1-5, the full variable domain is DAGVTQSPTHLIKTRGQQVTLRCSPISGHKSVSWYQQVLGQGPQFIFQYYEKEERGRGNFPDRFSARQFPNYSSELNVNALLLGDSALYLCASSLGRDRGLNQPQHFGDGTRLSIL.

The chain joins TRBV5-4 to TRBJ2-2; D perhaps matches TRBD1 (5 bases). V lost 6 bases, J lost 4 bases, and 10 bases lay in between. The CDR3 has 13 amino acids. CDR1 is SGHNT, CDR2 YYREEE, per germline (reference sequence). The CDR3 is CASMTALTGELFF. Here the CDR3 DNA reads TGTGCCAGCATGACAGCACTCACCGGGGAGCTGTTTTTT.

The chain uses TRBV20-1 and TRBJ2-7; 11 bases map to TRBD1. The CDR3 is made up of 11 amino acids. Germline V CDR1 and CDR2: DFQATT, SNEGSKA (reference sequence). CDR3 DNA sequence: TGCAGGGCGGGACAGGGGGACGAGCAGTACTTC. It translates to CRAGQGDEQYF.

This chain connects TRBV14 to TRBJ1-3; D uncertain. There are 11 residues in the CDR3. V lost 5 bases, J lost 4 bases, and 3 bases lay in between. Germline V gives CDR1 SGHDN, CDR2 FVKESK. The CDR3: CASSSGNTIYF. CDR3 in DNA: TGTGCCAGCAGCTCAGGAAACACCATATATTTT. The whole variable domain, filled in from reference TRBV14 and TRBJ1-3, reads EAGVTQFPSHSVIEKGQTVTLRCDPISGHDNLYWYRRVMGKEIKFLLHFVKESKQDESGMPNNRFLAERTGGTYSTLKVQPAELEDSGVYFCASSSGNTIYFGEGSWLTVV.

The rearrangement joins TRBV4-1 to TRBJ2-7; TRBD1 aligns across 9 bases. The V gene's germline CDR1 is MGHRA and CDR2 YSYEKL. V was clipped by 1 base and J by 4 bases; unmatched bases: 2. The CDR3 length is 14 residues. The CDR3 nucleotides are TGCGCCAGCAGCCAAGTCGGACAGGGGTACGAGCAGTACTTC. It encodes CASSQVGQGYEQYF.

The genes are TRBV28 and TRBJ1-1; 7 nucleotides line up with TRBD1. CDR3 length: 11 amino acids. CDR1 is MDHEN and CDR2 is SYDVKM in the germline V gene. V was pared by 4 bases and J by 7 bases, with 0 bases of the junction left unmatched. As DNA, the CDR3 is TGTGCCAGCAGTTGGGACAGTGAAGCTTTCTTT. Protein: CASSWDSEAFF.

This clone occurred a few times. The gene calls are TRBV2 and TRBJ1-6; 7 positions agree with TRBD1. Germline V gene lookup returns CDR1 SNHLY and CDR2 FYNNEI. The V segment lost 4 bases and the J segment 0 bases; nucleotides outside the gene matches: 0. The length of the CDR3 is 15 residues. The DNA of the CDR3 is TGTGCCAGCAGTGGGGACAGCTCCTATAATTCACCCCTCCACTTT. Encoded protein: CASSGDSSYNSPLHF.

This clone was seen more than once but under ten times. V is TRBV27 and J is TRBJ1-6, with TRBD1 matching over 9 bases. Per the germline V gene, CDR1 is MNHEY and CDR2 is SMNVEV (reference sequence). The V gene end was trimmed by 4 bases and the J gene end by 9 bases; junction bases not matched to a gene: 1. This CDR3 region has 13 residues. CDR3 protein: CASSYRGLSPLHF. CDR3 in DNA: TGTGCCAGCAGTTACAGGGGGCTTTCACCCCTCCACTTT.

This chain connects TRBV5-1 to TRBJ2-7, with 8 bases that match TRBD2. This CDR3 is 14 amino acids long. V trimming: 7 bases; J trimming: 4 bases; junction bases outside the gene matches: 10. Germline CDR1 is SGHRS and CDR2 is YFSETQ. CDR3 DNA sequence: TGCGCCAGCGTCTCGGGAGGGGGGTCGTACGAGCAGTACTTC. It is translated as CASVSGGGSYEQYF.

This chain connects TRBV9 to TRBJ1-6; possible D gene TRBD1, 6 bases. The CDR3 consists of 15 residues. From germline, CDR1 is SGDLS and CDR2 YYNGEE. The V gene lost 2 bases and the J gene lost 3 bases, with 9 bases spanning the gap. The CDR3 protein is CASSVRQDYNSPLHF. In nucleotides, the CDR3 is TGTGCCAGCAGCGTCCGACAGGACTATAATTCACCCCTCCACTTT.

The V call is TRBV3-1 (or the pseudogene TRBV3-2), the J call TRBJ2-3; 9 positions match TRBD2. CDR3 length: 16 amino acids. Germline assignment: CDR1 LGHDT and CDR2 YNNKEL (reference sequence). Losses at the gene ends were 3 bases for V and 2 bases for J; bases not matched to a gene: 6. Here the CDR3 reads CASSHTGLADTDTQYF. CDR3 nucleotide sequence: TGTGCCAGCAGCCACACGGGACTAGCCGACACAGATACGCAGTATTTT.

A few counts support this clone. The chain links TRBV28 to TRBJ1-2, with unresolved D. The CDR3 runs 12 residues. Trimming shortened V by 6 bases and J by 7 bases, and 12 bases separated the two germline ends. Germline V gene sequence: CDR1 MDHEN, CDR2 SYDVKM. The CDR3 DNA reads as TGTGCCAGCAGCCCCGACATTTCTGGCTACACCTTC. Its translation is CASSPDISGYTF.

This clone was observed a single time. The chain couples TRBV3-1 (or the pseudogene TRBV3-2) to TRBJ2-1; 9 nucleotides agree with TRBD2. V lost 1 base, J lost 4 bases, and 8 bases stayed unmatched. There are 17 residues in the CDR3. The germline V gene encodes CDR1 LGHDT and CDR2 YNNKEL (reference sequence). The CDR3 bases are TGTGCCAGCAGCCAAGTAAATCTAGCGGGGACTTACAATGAGCAGTTCTTC. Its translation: CASSQVNLAGTYNEQFF.

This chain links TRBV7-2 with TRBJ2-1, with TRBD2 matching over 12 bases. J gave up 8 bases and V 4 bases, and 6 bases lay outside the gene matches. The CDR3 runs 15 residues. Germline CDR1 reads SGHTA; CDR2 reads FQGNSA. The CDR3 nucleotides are TGTGCCAGCAGCTCCCTACTAGCGGGGGGTCATGAGCAGTTCTTC. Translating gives CASSSLLAGGHEQFF.

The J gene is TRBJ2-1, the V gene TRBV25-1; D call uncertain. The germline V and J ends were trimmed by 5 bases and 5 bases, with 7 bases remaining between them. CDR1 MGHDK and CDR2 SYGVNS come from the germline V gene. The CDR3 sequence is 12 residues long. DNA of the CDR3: TGTGCCAGCAGTCCCACTCACAATGAGCAGTTCTTC. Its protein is CASSPTHNEQFF.

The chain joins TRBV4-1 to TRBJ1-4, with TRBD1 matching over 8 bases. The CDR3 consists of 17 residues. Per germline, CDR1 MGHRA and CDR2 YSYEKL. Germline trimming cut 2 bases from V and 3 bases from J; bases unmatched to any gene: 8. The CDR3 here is CASSQFGDRLANEKLFF. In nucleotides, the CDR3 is TGCGCCAGCAGCCAATTCGGGGACAGGTTGGCTAATGAAAAACTGTTTTTT.

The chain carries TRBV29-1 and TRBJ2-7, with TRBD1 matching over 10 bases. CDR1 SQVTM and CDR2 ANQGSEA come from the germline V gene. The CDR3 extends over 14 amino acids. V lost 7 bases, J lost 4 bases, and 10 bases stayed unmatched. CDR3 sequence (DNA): TGCAGCGCCGACACCGGGACAGGGGCTTACGAGCAGTACTTC. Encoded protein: CSADTGTGAYEQYF.

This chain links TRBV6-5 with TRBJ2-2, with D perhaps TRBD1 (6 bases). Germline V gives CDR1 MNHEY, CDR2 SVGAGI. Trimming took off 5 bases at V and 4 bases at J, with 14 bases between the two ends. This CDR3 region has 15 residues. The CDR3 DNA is TGTGCCAGCAGTATCAACCTACAGGGCACCGGGGAGCTGTTTTTT. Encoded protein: CASSINLQGTGELFF.

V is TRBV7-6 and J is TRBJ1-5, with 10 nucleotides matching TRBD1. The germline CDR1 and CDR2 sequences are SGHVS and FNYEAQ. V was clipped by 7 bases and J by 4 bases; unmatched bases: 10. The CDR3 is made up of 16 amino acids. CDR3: CASIPRGTGENQPQHF. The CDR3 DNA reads TGTGCCAGCATACCTAGGGGGACAGGGGAAAATCAGCCCCAGCATTTT.

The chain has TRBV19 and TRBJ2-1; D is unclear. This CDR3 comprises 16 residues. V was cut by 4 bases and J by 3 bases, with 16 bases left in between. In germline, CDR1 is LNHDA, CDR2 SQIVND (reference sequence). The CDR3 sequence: CASSNLLTLGYNEQFF. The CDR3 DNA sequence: TGTGCCAGTAGTAACCTCCTTACGCTAGGCTACAATGAGCAGTTCTTC. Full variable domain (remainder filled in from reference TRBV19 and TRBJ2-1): DGGITQSPKYLFRKEGQNVTLSCEQNLNHDAMYWYRQDPGQGLRLIYYSQIVNDFQKGDIAEGYSVSREKKESFPLTVTSAQKNPTAFYLCASSNLLTLGYNEQFFGPGTRLTVL.